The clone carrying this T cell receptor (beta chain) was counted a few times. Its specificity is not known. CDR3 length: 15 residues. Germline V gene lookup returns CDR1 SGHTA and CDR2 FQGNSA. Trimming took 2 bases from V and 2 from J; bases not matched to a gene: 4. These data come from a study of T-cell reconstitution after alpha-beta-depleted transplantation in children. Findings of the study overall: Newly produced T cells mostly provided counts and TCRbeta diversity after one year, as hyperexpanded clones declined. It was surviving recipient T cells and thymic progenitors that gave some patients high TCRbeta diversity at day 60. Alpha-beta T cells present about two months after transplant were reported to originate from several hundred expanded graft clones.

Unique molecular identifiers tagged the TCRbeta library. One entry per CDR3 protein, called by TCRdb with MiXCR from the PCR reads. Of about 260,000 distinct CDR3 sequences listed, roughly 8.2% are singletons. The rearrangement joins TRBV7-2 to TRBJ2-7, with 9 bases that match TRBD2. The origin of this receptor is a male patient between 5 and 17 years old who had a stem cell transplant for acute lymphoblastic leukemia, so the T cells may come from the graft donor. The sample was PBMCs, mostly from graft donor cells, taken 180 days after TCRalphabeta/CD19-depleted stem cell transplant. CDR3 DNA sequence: TGTGCCAGCAGCTTACCGCCTAGCGGGACCTACGAGCAGTACTTC. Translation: CASSLPPSGTYEQYF.